The source of this TCR beta chain is a study of cytomegalovirus exposure and HLA in healthy donors. Study-wide results and limits: An analysis that came later showed most CMV-associated TCR beta chains appearing HLA-restricted. Reportedly, fewer N-insertions than the roughly 600-donor mean appeared in an Asian-associated ancestry cluster in a later analysis.

The primer mix had 60 Vbeta and 13 Jbeta primers. Profiled with immunoSEQ multiplex PCR; TCRdb holds only in-frame clones, not every one. The sample contains about 220,000 clones, about 81% of which appear only once. Worth noting for this clone: The antigen is undetermined.

The source is a man between 40 and 49 years old in good health and CMV-seropositive. Source material: PBMCs.

For the CDR3, the DNA is TGTGCCTGGAGCCAAGGACGGGGATTCAATCAGCCCCAGCATTTT. Residues: CAWSQGRGFNQPQHF. V is TRBV30 and J is TRBJ1-5; no definite D call. Germline V gene lookup returns CDR1 GTSNPN and CDR2 SVGIG (reference sequence). V shed 3 bases and J shed 3 bases, with 15 bases lying between them. This CDR3 has 15 residues.